Below are 2 T cell receptor beta chains sequenced from a single sample in a study of OX40 agonist ivuxolimab in advanced cancers. The assay was immunoSEQ multiplex PCR, and TCRdb's table has in-frame clones only and misses some. Seen here are about 79,000 clones, about 94% observed once, and the top ten hold 9.6%. The sequencing used CD4+ or CD8+ T cells sorted from blood, collected in a trial of the OX40 agonist ivuxolimab. Receptor source: an adult with an advanced solid tumor such as melanoma, head and neck, liver or kidney cancer.

V usage is TRBV6-5 and J usage is TRBJ2-7; maybe TRBD2 (6 bases). The CDR3 has 13 amino acids. V was shortened by 6 bases and J by 7 bases, with 16 bases between the two germline ends. Germline V gives CDR1 MNHEY, CDR2 SVGAGI. CDR3 in amino acids: CASSPGGTGEQYF. The CDR3 DNA sequence: TGTGCCAGCAGCCCTGGGGGGACGGGGGAGCAGTACTTC.

The rearrangement links TRBV4-1 to TRBJ1-1; D gene uncertain. The V end lost 2 bases, the J end lost 1 base, and 8 bases lay between the germline ends. Germline lookup yields CDR1 MGHRA and CDR2 YSYEKL. The CDR3 is 14 residues long. The CDR3 DNA reads as TGCGCCAGCAGCCAATTCGACGGGAACACTGAAGCTTTCTTT. This sequence encodes CASSQFDGNTEAFF.